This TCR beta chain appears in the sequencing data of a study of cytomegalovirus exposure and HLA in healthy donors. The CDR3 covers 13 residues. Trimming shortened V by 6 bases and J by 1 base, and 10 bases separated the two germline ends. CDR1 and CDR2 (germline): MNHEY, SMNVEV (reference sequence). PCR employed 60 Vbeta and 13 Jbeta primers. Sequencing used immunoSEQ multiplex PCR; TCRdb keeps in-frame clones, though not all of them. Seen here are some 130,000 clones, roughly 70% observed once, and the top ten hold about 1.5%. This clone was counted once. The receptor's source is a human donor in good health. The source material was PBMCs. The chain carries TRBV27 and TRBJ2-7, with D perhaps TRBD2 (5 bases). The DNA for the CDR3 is TGTGCCAGCAGCTTCGGGATGTCCTACGAGCAGTACTTC. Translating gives CASSFGMSYEQYF.